This TCR beta chain came from a study of blood T cells in healthy people across ages. Study findings and constraints: PBMCs were not sorted, which prevented a conclusive comparison of naive versus antigen-experienced cells.

Alongside a J-beta primer mix, a sample-barcoded 5' primer served in a second PCR lasting roughly 6 to 11 cycles. Each of the cDNA molecules was tagged by a template-switch adaptor with 12 random nucleotides. TCRdb re-derived calls from the 5' RACE reads in MiXCR, one entry per CDR3 protein. The table shows about 970,000 distinct CDR3 sequences, with roughly half occurring only once. This clonotype was detected only once. Its antigen remains unknown. One end of the junction is discordant with germline, which a read error may explain. Germline loops: CDR1 SGDLS, CDR2 YYNGEE. The CDR3 loop spans 15 amino acids.

V gene TRBV9 combines with J gene TRBJ2-5; 7 bases line up with TRBD2. This clonotype was sampled from a woman aged 55-75 years in good health. The sequencing sample was made of blood. The CDR3 bases are TGTGCCAGCAGCGTCCTAGGGGAGGGACGGGAGACCCCGTACTTC. Translation gives CASSVLGEGRETPYF.